The 16 T cell receptor beta chains reported below all come from one sample, sequenced in a study of T cells in tuberculosis. Measured with immunoSEQ multiplex PCR; TCRdb has only the in-frame clones, and not every one. The top ten hold about 7.5% of the sample, which has under 45,000 clones, about 94% seen once. The sequenced sample was PBMCs. Every receptor here comes from a donor aged 10-35 years with latent tuberculosis or without tuberculosis infection.

In its sample, this clone was seen a few times. CDR3 loop: CAWRVTGYGGYTF. CDR3 coding DNA: TGTGCCTGGAGAGTCACAGGCTATGGAGGCTACACCTTC. V and J are TRBV30 and TRBJ1-2, with a weak D call TRBD1 (5 bases). The germline CDR1 and CDR2 sequences are GTSNPN and SVGIG (reference sequence). CDR3 size: 13 residues. V was pared by 3 bases and J by 8 bases, with 16 bases between.

The gene calls are TRBV6-5 and TRBJ2-3; 11 bases are shared with TRBD2. The CDR3 sequence is 15 residues long. Germline V CDR1 and CDR2: MNHEY, SVGAGI. J was trimmed by 0 bases and V by 5 bases; bases with no gene match: 1. CDR3 loop: CASSRLAGSTDTQYF. The CDR3 DNA sequence: TGTGCCAGCAGTCGACTAGCGGGGAGCACAGATACGCAGTATTTT.

The V call is TRBV5-4, the J call TRBJ2-2; D call uncertain. The germline V and J ends were trimmed by 1 base and 5 bases, with 3 bases remaining between them. The germline CDR1 and CDR2 sequences are SGHNT and YYREEE (reference sequence). The CDR3 runs 12 residues. CDR3 sequence (DNA): TGTGCCAGCAGCTTGTATACCGGGGAGCTGTTTTTT. Its protein is CASSLYTGELFF.

This sequence joins TRBV2 and TRBJ1-2; 7 nucleotides agree with TRBD1. The CDR3 runs to 12 residues. The germline gives CDR1 SNHLY, CDR2 FYNNEI. J gave up 5 bases and V 6 bases, and 3 bases lay outside the gene matches. In nucleotides, the CDR3 is TGTGCCAGCAGCGACAGGGATTATGGCTACACCTTC. The encoded protein is CASSDRDYGYTF.

The table lists this clone with a few counts. The gene calls are TRBV7-2 and TRBJ1-1; 10 bases line up with TRBD1. Germline V gene sequence: CDR1 SGHTA, CDR2 FQGNSA. The length of the CDR3 is 15 residues. The J segment lost 3 bases and the V segment lost 3 bases, leaving 4 bases of the junction unmatched. This chain's CDR3 is CASSFRTGGDTEAFF. Here the CDR3 DNA reads TGTGCCAGCAGCTTCCGGACAGGGGGGGACACTGAAGCTTTCTTT.

The chain recombines TRBV7-8 with TRBJ2-2; D is unresolved. This CDR3 is built from 15 residues. Germline CDR1 and CDR2: SGHVS and FQNEAQ. V was shortened by 7 bases and J by 5 bases, with 17 bases between the two germline ends. CDR3 nucleotide sequence: TGTGCCAGCATCCCGCAAACAGCCATTACCGGGGAGCTGTTTTTT. It yields the protein CASIPQTAITGELFF.

V gene TRBV6-6 combines with J gene TRBJ1-4, with TRBD1 matching over 10 bases. Germline trimming cut 10 bases from V and 4 bases from J; bases unmatched to any gene: 12. The length of the CDR3 is 16 residues. Germline CDR1 is MNHNY and CDR2 is SVGAGI (reference sequence). CDR3 loop: CATETGTGAINEKLFF. CDR3 sequence (DNA): TGTGCCACCGAGACCGGGACAGGGGCGATTAATGAAAAACTGTTTTTT.

The chain carries TRBV4-3 and TRBJ1-1; no firm D call. The CDR3 runs 14 residues. Germline loops: CDR1 LGHNA, CDR2 YSLEER. V was pared by 4 bases and J by 8 bases, with 17 bases between. CDR3 in amino acids: CASSREPNLSEAFF. CDR3 nucleotide sequence: TGCGCCAGCAGCCGCGAACCTAATCTCTCGGAAGCTTTCTTT.

This chain connects TRBV18 to TRBJ1-3; possible D gene TRBD1, 5 bases. V was trimmed by 3 bases and J by 3 bases, leaving 15 bases between them. This CDR3 contains 16 residues. Germline values: CDR1 KGHSH, CDR2 LQKENI. CDR3 in amino acids: CASSPELMGLGNTIYF. DNA for the CDR3: TGTGCCAGCTCACCTGAGTTAATGGGGCTTGGAAACACCATATATTTT.

The chain uses TRBV7-2 and TRBJ1-5, with D possibly TRBD1 on 6 matching bases. CDR3 length equals 16 residues. V lost 1 base to trimming and J lost 2 bases, with 12 bases between them. Per the germline V gene, CDR1 is SGHTA and CDR2 is FQGNSA. CDR3 amino acids: CASSLVEGEGNQPQHF. Written as DNA, the CDR3 is TGTGCCAGCAGCTTAGTCGAGGGGGAAGGCAATCAGCCCCAGCATTTT.

The DNA of the CDR3 is TGCAGCGTTGAAGTCGTAGGGGGCGCGGGGTATGGCTACACCTTC. It translates to CSVEVVGGAGYGYTF. The genes are TRBV29-1 and TRBJ1-2; 7 bases are shared with TRBD1. The CDR3 spans 15 residues. Germline loops: CDR1 SQVTM, CDR2 ANQGSEA. V lost 1 base and J lost 5; bases outside the gene matches: 10.

This rearrangement joins TRBV14 to TRBJ2-7, with D unresolved. Germline CDR1 SGHDN, CDR2 FVKESK. The CDR3 extends over 12 amino acids. The V end was cut by 1 base, the J end by 7 bases, with 8 bases between. The CDR3 region has the DNA TGTGCCAGCAGCCAAGGGCAGTGGGAGCAGTACTTC. Translated, it gives CASSQGQWEQYF.

This chain joins TRBV4-3 and TRBJ1-1; the D gene is possibly TRBD1 (5 bases). This CDR3 region has 16 residues. The V gene's germline CDR1 is LGHNA and CDR2 YSLEER. V dropped 0 bases and J dropped 1 base, with 12 bases sitting between them. DNA of the CDR3: TGCGCCAGCAGCCAAGAACATTTTGGGGCGAACACTGAAGCTTTCTTT. This gives the protein CASSQEHFGANTEAFF.

The chain carries TRBV2 and TRBJ1-1; TRBD1 agrees at 8 bases. Trimming cost V 6 bases and J 5 bases; bases outside gene matches: 8. Looked up from germline, CDR1 is SNHLY and CDR2 is FYNNEI. This CDR3 is built from 14 residues. The CDR3 DNA reads TGTGCCAGCAGCCCTAAACAGGGGGGAACTGAAGCTTTCTTT. Translated, it gives CASSPKQGGTEAFF.

The chain is built from TRBV18 and TRBJ2-3, with a possible D match to TRBD2 (5 bases). Germline V lookup: CDR1 KGHSH, CDR2 LQKENI. The CDR3 loop spans 12 amino acids. The ends were cut back, 3 bases at V and 4 bases at J, with 5 bases in the middle. CDR3 protein: CASSPDSDTQYF. DNA of the CDR3: TGTGCCAGCTCACCGGACTCAGATACGCAGTATTTT. Filled out from reference TRBV18 and TRBJ2-3, the complete variable domain reads NAGVMQNPRHLVRRRGQEARLRCSPMKGHSHVYWYRQLPEEGLKFMVYLQKENIIDESGMPKERFSAEFPKEGPSILRIQQVVRGDSAAYFCASSPDSDTQYFGPGTRLTVL.

CDR3 DNA sequence: TGTGCCAGCAGTGAAGCGCGCATGAACACTGAAGCTTTCTTT. It encodes CASSEARMNTEAFF. The chain combines TRBV6-1 with TRBJ1-1; D ambiguous. The V gene lost 0 bases and the J gene lost 0 bases, with 5 bases spanning the gap. Germline lookup yields CDR1 MNHNS and CDR2 SASEGT. The CDR3 length is 14 residues.